The sequence of this TCR beta chain was determined in a study of OX40 agonist ivuxolimab in advanced cancers. Assay: immunoSEQ multiplex PCR; the TCRdb copy retains only in-frame clones and omits some. The sample holds about 51,000 clones, 85% to 90% seen once. The CDR3 has 15 amino acids. Looked up from germline, CDR1 is KGHSH and CDR2 is LQKENI. V trimming: 3 bases; J trimming: 1 base; junction bases outside the gene matches: 5. This sequence joins TRBV18 and TRBJ1-1, with 7 bases that match TRBD1. The sequences come from CD4+ or CD8+ T cells sorted from blood, collected in a trial of the OX40 agonist ivuxolimab. The origin of this receptor is an adult with an advanced solid tumor such as melanoma, head and neck, liver or kidney cancer. CDR3 region: CASSPRQGENTEAFF. In nucleotides, the CDR3 is TGTGCCAGCTCACCTAGACAGGGCGAGAACACTGAAGCTTTCTTT.